This T cell receptor beta chain was captured in a study of cytomegalovirus exposure and HLA in healthy donors. Study-wide results and caveats: In a later analysis, TCR association rates varied by HLA locus: DRB1 most, HLA-C fewest.

Primers included in the PCR were 60 Vbeta and 13 Jbeta primers. The table came from immunoSEQ multiplex PCR; TCRdb's copy has only in-frame clones and leaves some out. Its table lists under 200,000 clones. V dropped 5 bases and J dropped 7; count of bases not matched to a gene: 1. Germline V gene sequence: CDR1 SGHVS, CDR2 FQNEAQ. The CDR3 covers 11 residues. About this clone itself: Its target is not known.

Input material: PBMCs. This clonotype was obtained from a man between 25 and 39 years old in good health and CMV-seronegative. The chain employs TRBV7-8 and TRBJ2-7; 8 bases match TRBD2. In DNA form, the CDR3 reads TGTGCCAGCAGCACGGGGGGGGAGCAGTACTTC. It codes for CASSTGGEQYF.